The TCR beta chain described here comes from a study of T cell repertoires in cytomegalovirus infection. Study as a whole: HLA-B-restricted CMV epitopes that are well studied were used alongside recently identified HLA-C-restricted ones. Indicated by public TCR beta signatures were CMV infection and matching HLA type. General study results and limits: CMV-specific HLA-C-restricted TCR beta clonotypes dominated the ex vivo response.

TCRdb recomputed calls from the reads with MiXCR, one row per CDR3 protein. The data hold 550,000 to 850,000 distinct CDR3 sequences, with 30% to 35% observed a single time. The ends were cut back, 0 bases at V and 5 bases at J, with 8 bases in the middle. The CDR3 runs 13 residues. Germline V lookup: CDR1 ENHRY, CDR2 SYGVKD. With respect to this clonotype: Its antigen remains unknown.

This sample comprised cultured PBMCs, obtained from culture after CMV antigen stimulation. The V and J genes are TRBV10-3 and TRBJ2-7, with D unclear. This TCR was recovered from a human donor in good health (CMV status not recorded). Some clones in this sample may be carry-over from other donors' samples. The CDR3 nucleotides are TGTGCCATCAGTGAGTCGTCGGTCCACGAGCAGTACTTC. This translates into CAISESSVHEQYF.